This T cell receptor (beta chain) was documented in a study of T cells in Graves' hyperthyroidism and ophthalmopathy. The germline V and J ends were trimmed by 7 bases and 7 bases, with 11 bases remaining between them. Germline V gene lookup returns CDR1 MGHRA and CDR2 YSYEKL. The CDR3 is 13 amino acids. Authors of the study amplified TCR beta CDR3 regions from RNA transcripts. The TCR CDR3 was amplified in a first-round RT-PCR using the HTBI primer set. TCRdb independently ran MiXCR on the multiplex PCR reads; one entry per CDR3 protein. This table holds 600,000 to 650,000 distinct CDR3 sequences, around 20% found once.

The sample taken for sequencing was blood. The J gene is TRBJ1-6, the V gene TRBV4-1; D is undetermined. The sequence was obtained from a man aged 25-40 years with Graves' ophthalmopathy. CDR3 sequence (DNA): TGCGCCAGCAACCGGGGAGACAATTCACCCCTCCACTTT. Translated: CASNRGDNSPLHF.